This T cell receptor (beta chain) comes out of a study of blood T cell repertoires in COVID-19. Study-wide background: Both acute and convalescent COVID-19 samples were obtained from the United States, Italy and Spain. Sources were T cells, B-cell-depleted T cells, or PBMCs; the material itself was cDNA or gDNA.

In the original analysis: Reference gene primer amplification gave estimated nucleated cell counts. Libraries were prepared by immunoSEQ multiplex PCR; TCRdb keeps only in-frame clonotypes and omits some of them. V and J calls and clone size are those listed in that table; D and trimming were worked out from the DNA. Seen here are tens of thousands of clones, more than 80% observed once, and the top ten hold approximately 28%. Trimming pared 5 bases from V and 0 bases from J, leaving 11 bases between. CDR1 is SEHNR and CDR2 is FQNEAQ in the germline V gene (reference sequence). The CDR3 is 15 amino acids.

This clonotype was obtained from a woman older than 75 with acute or convalescent COVID-19. This chain links TRBV7-9 with TRBJ1-5; TRBD1 is a possible D gene (5 bases). The sequenced material came from peripheral blood. For the CDR3, the DNA is TGTGCCAGCAGCCTGGGGCACAATAGCAATCAGCCCCAGCATTTT. Translated, it gives CASSLGHNSNQPQHF.